The TCR beta chain described here comes from a study of glioma-infiltrating T cells after dendritic cell vaccination. On the study more broadly: Dendritic cell vaccination trial patients had either newly diagnosed or recurrent glioblastoma.

Primers: 60 V beta forward and 13 J beta reverse. Using immunoSEQ multiplex PCR, the repertoire was profiled, and TCRdb retains in-frame clones only, with some absent. The repertoire holds tens of thousands of clones, with over 70% as singletons. Only patients with spare fresh-frozen tumor and over two years of follow-up were included. Isocitrate dehydrogenase mutation was absent in all glioblastoma patients. This clone was seen repeatedly, ten times or more. V was trimmed by 5 bases and J by 7 bases, leaving 18 bases between them. CDR1 and CDR2 (germline): SGHVS, FNYEAQ. This CDR3 is 15 amino acids long.

The gene calls are TRBV7-6 and TRBJ1-5; D uncertain. The clonotype was recovered from a human donor with glioblastoma. Sequenced here: blood, sampled before dendritic cell vaccination. For the CDR3, the DNA is TGTGCCAGCAGCCCAAACAGCGGGGAAAAACAGCCCCAGCATTTT. Translated, it gives CASSPNSGEKQPQHF.